The entry that follows covers one TCR beta chain sequence. What this receptor recognizes is not known. No much larger clonotype is one base removed from it; base qualities were not supplied. Inclusive of the bounding cysteine and phenylalanine, the CDR3 is 14 residues long. CDR3 DNA is the only sequence kept; it has 42 bases, read in frame from the first base. The germline V end is reduced by 7 bases and the J end by 2 bases; junction bases left unmatched: 7. The germline V gene provides CDR1 MDHEN and CDR2 SYDVKM. This record belongs to a study of personalized T cell therapy for brain tumors (dated by TCRdb to about 2021). With respect to the entire study: Identification of tumor-restricted peptides relied on a proteogenomic approach that merged mass spectrometry-based proteomic data with sequencing of the tumor's DNA/RNA.

As input for TCR beta CDR3 sequencing, RNA from the peptide-stimulated T cells was extracted using an RNeasy Mini Kit. TCR Vbeta CDR3 sequencing was performed with the immunoSEQ platform at survey-level resolution. Regarding the original processing steps: Sequence results were analyzed and compiled with immunoSEQ ANALYZER v3.0. TCRdb stores this immuneACCESS table with in-frame sequences only. Part of the clones is absent; in the studies checked, under half of the shortfall reflects unresolved V genes, and no reason is known for the rest. The DNA gave D and trimming, while V, J and clone size come from that table. The sample yields 1,800 or so clones; roughly 20% were counted once. The ten most abundant clones make up 43% of the sample. Ficoll density gradient centrifugation was used to isolate PBMCs, and IL-4 and GM-CSF were used to differentiate adherent monocytes into dendritic cells. Irradiated peptide-loaded DCs were co-cultured with non-adherent cells at a 1:10 ratio, with fresh peptide-loaded DCs used to restimulate the proliferating cells on day 7. Culture cytokines were IL-6, IL-7, IL-12 and IL-15 for the first stimulation, IL-7 plus IL-2 for the second, and IL-2 alone for the third. The expanded cells that were used for TCR sequencing were subjected to cryopreservation.

The V and J segments used are TRBV28 and TRBJ2-7, with TRBD2 identical over 8 junction bases. The source of this sequence is a human donor with medulloblastoma. Sequencing input: a T cell product expanded with peptides in culture. In nucleotide form, the sequence is TGTGCCAGCACCTTCGGGGGGGTGACCTACGAGCAGTACTTC. The encoded protein is CASTFGGVTYEQYF.